This T cell receptor beta chain comes out of a study of OX40 agonist ivuxolimab in advanced cancers. Across the whole study: The patients got ivuxolimab, which is an agonistic anti-OX40 (CD134) antibody.

Sequenced by immunoSEQ multiplex PCR; TCRdb stores in-frame clones only, minus some. The table records some 59,000 clones, about 90% of them present only once. CDR1 and CDR2 from the germline V gene are SEHNR and FQNEAQ (reference sequence). Trimming took off 2 bases at V and 7 bases at J, with 6 bases between the two ends. This CDR3 comprises 12 residues. This clonotype was obtained from an adult with an advanced solid tumor such as melanoma, head and neck, liver or kidney cancer. Material: CD4+ or CD8+ T cells sorted from blood, obtained in a trial of the OX40 agonist ivuxolimab. The chain is built from TRBV7-9 and TRBJ2-4, with TRBD1 as a possible D gene (5 bases). The DNA for the CDR3 is TGTGCCAGCAGCTTACAGGGTAACATTCAGTACTTC. It specifies CASSLQGNIQYF.